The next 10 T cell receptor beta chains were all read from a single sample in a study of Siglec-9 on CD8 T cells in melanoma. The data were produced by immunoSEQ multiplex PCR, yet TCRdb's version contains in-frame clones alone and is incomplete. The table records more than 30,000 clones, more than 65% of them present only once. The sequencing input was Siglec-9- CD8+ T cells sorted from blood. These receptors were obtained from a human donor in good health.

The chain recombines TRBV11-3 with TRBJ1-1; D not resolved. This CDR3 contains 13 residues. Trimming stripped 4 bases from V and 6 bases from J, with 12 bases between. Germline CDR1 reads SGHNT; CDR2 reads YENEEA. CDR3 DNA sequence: TGTGCCAGCAGCTCGGGCCACAAGGCTGAAGCTTTCTTT. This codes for CASSSGHKAEAFF.

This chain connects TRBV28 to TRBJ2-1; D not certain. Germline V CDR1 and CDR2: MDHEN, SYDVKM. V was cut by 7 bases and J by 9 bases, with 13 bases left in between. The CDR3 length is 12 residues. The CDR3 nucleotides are TGTGCCAGCACTCCCCAATACGGTGAGCAGTTCTTC. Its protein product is CASTPQYGEQFF.

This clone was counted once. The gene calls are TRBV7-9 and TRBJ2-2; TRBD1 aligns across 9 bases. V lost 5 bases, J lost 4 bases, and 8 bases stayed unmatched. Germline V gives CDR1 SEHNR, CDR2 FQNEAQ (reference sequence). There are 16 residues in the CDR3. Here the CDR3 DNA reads TGTGCCAGCAGCCCTGCGGGACAGGGCGCCACCGGGGAGCTGTTTTTT. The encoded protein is CASSPAGQGATGELFF.

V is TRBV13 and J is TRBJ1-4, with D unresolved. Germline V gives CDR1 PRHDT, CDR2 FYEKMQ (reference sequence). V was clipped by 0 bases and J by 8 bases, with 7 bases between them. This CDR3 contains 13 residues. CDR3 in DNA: TGTGCCAGCAGCTTAGGCCGCGAAGAAAAACTGTTTTTT. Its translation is CASSLGREEKLFF.

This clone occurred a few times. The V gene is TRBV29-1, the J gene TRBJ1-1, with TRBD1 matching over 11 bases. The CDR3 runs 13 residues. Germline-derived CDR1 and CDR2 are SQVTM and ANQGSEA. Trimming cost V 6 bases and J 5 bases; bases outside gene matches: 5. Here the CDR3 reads CSVIRDRGTEAFF. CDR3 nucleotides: TGCAGCGTCATCCGGGACAGGGGGACTGAAGCTTTCTTT.

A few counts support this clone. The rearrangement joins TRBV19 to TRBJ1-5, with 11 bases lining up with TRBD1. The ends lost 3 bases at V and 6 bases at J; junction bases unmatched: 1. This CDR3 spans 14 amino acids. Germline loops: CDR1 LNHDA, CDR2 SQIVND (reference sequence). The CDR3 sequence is CASSIGQGAQPQHF. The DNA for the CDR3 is TGTGCCAGTAGTATTGGACAGGGGGCTCAGCCCCAGCATTTT.

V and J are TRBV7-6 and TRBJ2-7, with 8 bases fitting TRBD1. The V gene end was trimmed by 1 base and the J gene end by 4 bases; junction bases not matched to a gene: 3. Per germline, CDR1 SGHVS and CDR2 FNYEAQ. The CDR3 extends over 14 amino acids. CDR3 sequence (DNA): TGTGCCAGCAGCTTAGGAGGACAGGGATACGAGCAGTACTTC. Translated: CASSLGGQGYEQYF.

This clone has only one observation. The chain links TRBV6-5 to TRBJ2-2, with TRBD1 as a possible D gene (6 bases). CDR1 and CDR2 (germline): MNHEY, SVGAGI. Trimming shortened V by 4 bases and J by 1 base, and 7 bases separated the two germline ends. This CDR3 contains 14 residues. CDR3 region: CASSWGQNTGELFF. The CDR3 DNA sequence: TGTGCCAGCAGTTGGGGGCAGAACACCGGGGAGCTGTTTTTT.

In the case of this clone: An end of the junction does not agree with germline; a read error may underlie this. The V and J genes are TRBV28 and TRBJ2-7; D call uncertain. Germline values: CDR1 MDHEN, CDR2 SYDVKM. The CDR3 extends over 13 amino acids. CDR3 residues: CASSYLQSYGQYF. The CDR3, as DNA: TGTGCCAGCAGCTACTTACAGTCCTACGGGCAGTACTTC.

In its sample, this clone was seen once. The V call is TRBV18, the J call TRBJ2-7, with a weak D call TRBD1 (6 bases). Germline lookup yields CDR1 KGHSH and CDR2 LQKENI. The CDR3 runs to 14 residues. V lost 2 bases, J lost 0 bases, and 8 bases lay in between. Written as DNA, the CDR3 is TGTGCCAGCTCACCAGACAGGAGCTCCTACGAGCAGTACTTC. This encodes CASSPDRSSYEQYF.